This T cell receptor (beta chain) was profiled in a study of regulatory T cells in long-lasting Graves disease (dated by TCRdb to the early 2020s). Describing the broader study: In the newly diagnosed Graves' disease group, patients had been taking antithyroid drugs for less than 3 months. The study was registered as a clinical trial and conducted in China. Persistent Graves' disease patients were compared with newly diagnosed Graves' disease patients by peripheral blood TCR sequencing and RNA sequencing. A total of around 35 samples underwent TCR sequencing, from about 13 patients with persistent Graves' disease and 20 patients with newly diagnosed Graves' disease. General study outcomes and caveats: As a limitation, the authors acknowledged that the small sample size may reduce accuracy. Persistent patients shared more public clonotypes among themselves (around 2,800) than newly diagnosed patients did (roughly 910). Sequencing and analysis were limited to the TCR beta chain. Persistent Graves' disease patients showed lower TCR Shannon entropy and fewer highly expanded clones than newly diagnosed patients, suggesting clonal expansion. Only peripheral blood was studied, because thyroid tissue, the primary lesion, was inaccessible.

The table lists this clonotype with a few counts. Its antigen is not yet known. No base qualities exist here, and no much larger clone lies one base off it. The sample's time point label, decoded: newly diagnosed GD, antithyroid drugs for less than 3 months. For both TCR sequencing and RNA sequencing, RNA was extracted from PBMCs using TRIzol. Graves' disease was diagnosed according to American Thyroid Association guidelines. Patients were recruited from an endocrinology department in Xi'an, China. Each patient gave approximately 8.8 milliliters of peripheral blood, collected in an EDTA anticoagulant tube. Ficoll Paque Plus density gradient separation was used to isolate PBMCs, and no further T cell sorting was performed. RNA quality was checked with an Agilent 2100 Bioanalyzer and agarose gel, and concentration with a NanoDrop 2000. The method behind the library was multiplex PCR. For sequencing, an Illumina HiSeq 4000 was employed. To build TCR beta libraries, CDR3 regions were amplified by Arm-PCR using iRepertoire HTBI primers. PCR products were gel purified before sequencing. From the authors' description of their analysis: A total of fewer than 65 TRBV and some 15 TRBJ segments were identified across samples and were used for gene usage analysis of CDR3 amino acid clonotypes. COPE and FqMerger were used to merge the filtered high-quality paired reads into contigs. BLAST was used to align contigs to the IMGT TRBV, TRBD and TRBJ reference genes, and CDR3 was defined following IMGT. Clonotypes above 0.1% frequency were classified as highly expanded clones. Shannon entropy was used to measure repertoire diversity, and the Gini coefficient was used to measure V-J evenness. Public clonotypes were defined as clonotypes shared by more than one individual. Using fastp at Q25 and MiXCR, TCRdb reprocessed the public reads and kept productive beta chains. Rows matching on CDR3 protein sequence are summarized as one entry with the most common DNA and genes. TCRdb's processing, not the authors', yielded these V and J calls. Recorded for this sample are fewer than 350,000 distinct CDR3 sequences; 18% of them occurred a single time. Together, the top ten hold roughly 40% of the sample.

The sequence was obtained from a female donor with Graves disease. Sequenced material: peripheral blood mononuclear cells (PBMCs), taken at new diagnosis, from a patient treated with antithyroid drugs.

CDR3 region: CASTKGTGTSASNQPQHF. The DNA sequence is as follows: TGCGCCAGCACCAAAGGGACAGGGACATCGGCGAGCAATCAGCCCCAGCATTTT. The chain employs TRBV10-1 and TRBJ1-5, and 9 junctional nucleotides match TRBD1. Trimming removed 7 bases from V and 1 base from J; the gene matches leave 14 bases unexplained. Including cysteine and phenylalanine, the CDR3 has 18 amino acids. Only the CDR3 portion is preserved as DNA: 54 bases, with reading frame beginning at the first base. The germline V gene (reference sequence) yields WNHNN for CDR1 and SYGVQD for CDR2.